These 18 T cell receptor beta chains came from one sample sequenced in a study of PD-L1 blockade in urothelial cancer. As to time point: peripheral blood 6 weeks after treatment start. Sequenced by immunoSEQ multiplex PCR; TCRdb stores in-frame clones only, minus some. Of about 40,000 clones detected, approximately 86% appear once; the ten largest clones hold 24%. The input for sequencing was PBMCs, taken around atezolizumab (anti-PD-L1) treatment. The receptors were gathered from a man between 60 and 70 years old with urothelial cancer.

This sequence joins TRBV7-6 and TRBJ2-3, with D unresolved. This CDR3 spans 14 amino acids. In germline, CDR1 is SGHVS, CDR2 FNYEAQ. The ends were cut back, 5 bases at V and 0 bases at J, with 9 bases in the middle. CDR3 amino acids: CASSKPTSTDTQYF. The CDR3 DNA sequence: TGTGCCAGCAGCAAACCAACTAGCACAGATACGCAGTATTTT. Complete variable domain (other parts from reference TRBV7-6 and TRBJ2-3): GAGVSQSPRYKVTKRGQDVALRCDPISGHVSLYWYRQALGQGPEFLTYFNYEAQQDKSGLPNDRFSAERPEGSISTLTIQRTEQRDSAMYRCASSKPTSTDTQYFGPGTRLTVL.

The genes are TRBV6-1 and TRBJ2-7, with 10 bases fitting TRBD2. Per germline, CDR1 MNHNS and CDR2 SASEGT. J lost 9 bases, V lost 5 bases, and 10 bases had no gene match. There are 14 residues in the CDR3. CDR3 sequence reads: CASSSSSGGLSQYF. The CDR3 DNA sequence: TGTGCCAGCAGTTCCTCTAGCGGGGGACTGTCGCAGTACTTC.

Notes on this clone: Sequence at one end of the junction differs from germline and may be a read error. The J gene is TRBJ1-1, the V gene TRBV28; D uncertain. Per the germline V gene, CDR1 is MDHEN and CDR2 is SYDVKM. The CDR3 length is 12 residues. Here the CDR3 DNA reads TGTGTCAGCAGTTTGCGGTTTGACCGCGCTTTCTTT. It yields the protein CVSSLRFDRAFF.

The chain recombines TRBV11-3 with TRBJ2-5; 9 nucleotides align to TRBD1. In germline, CDR1 is SGHNT, CDR2 YENEEA. The CDR3 covers 15 residues. V gave up 5 bases and J gave up 2 bases; unmatched junction bases: 6. CDR3 nucleotides: TGTGCCAGCAGCCGCGGGACAGGGATTCAAGAGACCCAGTACTTC. It translates to CASSRGTGIQETQYF.

V gene TRBV19 combines with J gene TRBJ2-2; 12 bases are a match to TRBD2. Germline values: CDR1 LNHDA, CDR2 SQIVND (reference sequence). V dropped 4 bases and J dropped 5; count of bases not matched to a gene: 5. CDR3 size: 16 residues. CDR3 bases: TGTGCCAGTAGTACCGGACTAGCGGGACTAACCGGGGAGCTGTTTTTT. Residues: CASSTGLAGLTGELFF.

J is TRBJ2-3 and V is TRBV5-6, with TRBD2 matching over 8 bases. V lost 2 bases, J lost 2 bases, and 4 bases stayed unmatched. This CDR3 has 15 residues. Germline assignment: CDR1 SGHDT and CDR2 YYEEEE. As DNA, the CDR3 is TGTGCCAGCAGCTTCTCTAGCGGGCCCACAGATACGCAGTATTTT. It codes for CASSFSSGPTDTQYF.

The chain recombines TRBV7-8 with TRBJ1-5; TRBD1 might be the D (6 bases). In germline, CDR1 is SGHVS, CDR2 FQNEAQ. This CDR3 region has 15 residues. Trimming left V 5 bases short and J 5 bases short, with 16 bases between. The CDR3 spells CASSLRDKGDQPQHF. The CDR3, as DNA: TGTGCCAGCAGCCTCCGGGACAAAGGAGATCAGCCCCAGCATTTT.

This clone appeared once. The chain is built from TRBV11-2 and TRBJ1-3; D is ambiguous. The ends were cut back, 5 bases at V and 2 bases at J, with 22 bases in the middle. Germline assignment: CDR1 SGHAT and CDR2 FQNNGV. The length of the CDR3 is 18 residues. The CDR3 here is CASSPTTRGNNAGNTIYF. The CDR3 coding sequence is TGTGCCAGCAGCCCCACAACCCGGGGAAATAACGCTGGAAACACCATATATTTT. Full variable domain (outside the CDR3, taken from reference TRBV11-2 and TRBJ1-3): EAGVAQSPRYKIIEKRQSVAFWCNPISGHATLYWYQQILGQGPKLLIQFQNNGVVDDSQLPKDRFSAERLKGVDSTLKIQPAKLEDSAVYLCASSPTTRGNNAGNTIYFGEGSWLTVV.

By share, this clone ranks as hyperexpanded. The V and J genes are TRBV27 and TRBJ1-4, with D unresolved. The CDR3 has 13 residues. V gave up 6 bases and J gave up 4 bases, with 9 bases separating them. In germline, CDR1 is MNHEY, CDR2 SMNVEV (reference sequence). As DNA, the CDR3 is TGTGCCAGCAGCTCTAGAGATAATGAAAAACTGTTTTTT. It encodes CASSSRDNEKLFF.

In its sample, this clone was seen a few times. V gene TRBV19 combines with J gene TRBJ1-5, with 7 bases matching TRBD1. The germline V gene has CDR1 LNHDA and CDR2 SQIVND (reference sequence). J was trimmed by 0 bases and V by 4 bases; bases with no gene match: 0. The CDR3 contains 14 residues. The CDR3 DNA reads TGTGCCAGTAGTAAGGGGGCTAGCAATCAGCCCCAGCATTTT. Its protein is CASSKGASNQPQHF.

The CDR3, as DNA: TGTGCCAGCTCAGCGGGGGTTGACTACGAGCAGTACTTC. Translation gives CASSAGVDYEQYF. The V gene is TRBV18, the J gene TRBJ2-7, with TRBD2 identical over 7 bases. The CDR3 sequence is 13 residues long. J lost 3 bases, V lost 5 bases, and 4 bases had no gene match. Per the germline V gene, CDR1 is KGHSH and CDR2 is LQKENI.

CDR3 DNA sequence: TGTGCCAGCAGCTTAGCTAGCGGGGGTTATAATGAGCAGTTCTTC. Translation: CASSLASGGYNEQFF. V usage is TRBV11-3 and J usage is TRBJ2-1, with TRBD2 matching 10 bases. Looked up from germline, CDR1 is SGHNT and CDR2 is YENEEA. The V gene end was trimmed by 1 base and the J gene end by 7 bases; junction bases not matched to a gene: 4. The CDR3 covers 15 residues. The whole variable domain, remainder taken from reference TRBV11-3 and TRBJ2-1, is EAGVVQSPRYKIIEKKQPVAFWCNPISGHNTLYWYLQNLGQGPELLIRYENEEAVDDSQLPKDRFSAERLKGVDSTLKIQPAELGDSAVYLCASSLASGGYNEQFFGPGTRLTVL.

The chain carries TRBV5-1 and TRBJ1-5; the D gene is possibly TRBD1 (6 bases). V lost 0 bases and J lost 6, with 16 bases in between. Germline V CDR1 and CDR2: SGHRS, YFSETQ. This CDR3 contains 16 residues. DNA of the CDR3: TGCGCCAGCAGCTTGGGTGACAGACAAGGGGGTCAGCCCCAGCATTTT. Translation gives CASSLGDRQGGQPQHF.

The rearrangement uses TRBV11-2 and TRBJ2-5, with TRBD1 matching over 7 bases. This CDR3 region has 15 residues. Germline loops: CDR1 SGHAT, CDR2 FQNNGV. The trim removed 3 bases at V and 2 bases at J, leaving 6 bases unmatched. The CDR3 protein is CASSFRDRIQETQYF. In DNA, the CDR3 is TGTGCCAGCAGCTTCCGGGACAGAATACAAGAGACCCAGTACTTC.

This clone was observed a single time. This chain uses TRBV7-2 with TRBJ1-1, with TRBD1 matching over 12 bases. Germline V gene sequence: CDR1 SGHTA, CDR2 FQGNSA. The CDR3 is 15 amino acids. Trimming took 4 bases from V and 10 from J; bases not matched to a gene: 10. CDR3 coding DNA: TGTGCCAGCAGCTCCGGGACAGGGGGCGCGTCGATAGCTTTCTTT. Encoded protein: CASSSGTGGASIAFF.

The chain carries TRBV5-1 and TRBJ2-2; 10 bases map to TRBD1. CDR3 length: 15 amino acids. Looked up from germline, CDR1 is SGHRS and CDR2 is YFSETQ. After removal of 4 bases from V and 5 bases from J, the junction contained 5 bases not matched to a gene. Written as DNA, the CDR3 is TGCGCCAGCAGCATGGGACAGGGGTGGACCGGGGAGCTGTTTTTT. It yields the protein CASSMGQGWTGELFF.

The V call is TRBV7-9, the J call TRBJ2-3; TRBD1 is a possible D gene (6 bases). This CDR3 contains 16 residues. The V and J ends lost 6 bases and 0 bases respectively, with 16 bases between them. Germline values: CDR1 SEHNR, CDR2 FQNEAQ (reference sequence). This CDR3 is CASRGQGLPSTDTQYF. Here the CDR3 DNA reads TGTGCCAGCAGGGGGCAGGGGCTCCCTAGCACAGATACGCAGTATTTT. The complete variable domain, with remaining parts taken from reference TRBV7-9 and TRBJ2-3, reads DTGVSQNPRHKITKRGQNVTFRCDPISEHNRLYWYRQTLGQGPEFLTYFQNEAQLEKSRLLSDRFSAERPKGSFSTLEIQRTEQGDSAMYLCASRGQGLPSTDTQYFGPGTRLTVL.

The chain recombines TRBV5-8 with TRBJ2-3; TRBD2 matches at 13 bases. J was trimmed by 3 bases and V by 4 bases; bases with no gene match: 5. This CDR3 spans 16 amino acids. Germline CDR1 reads SGHTS; CDR2 reads YDEGEE. The CDR3 spells CASSTGTSGKTDTQYF. CDR3 DNA sequence: TGTGCCAGCAGCACCGGGACTAGCGGGAAGACAGATACGCAGTATTTT.